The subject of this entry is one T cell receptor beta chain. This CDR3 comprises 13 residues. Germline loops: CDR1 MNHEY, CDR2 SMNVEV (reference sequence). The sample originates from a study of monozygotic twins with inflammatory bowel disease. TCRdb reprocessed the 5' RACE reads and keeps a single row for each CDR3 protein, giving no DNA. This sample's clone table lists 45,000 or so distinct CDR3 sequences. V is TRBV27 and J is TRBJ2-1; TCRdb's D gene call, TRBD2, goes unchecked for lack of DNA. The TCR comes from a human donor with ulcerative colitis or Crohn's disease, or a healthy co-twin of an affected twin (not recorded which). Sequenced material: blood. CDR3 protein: CASSFSIAGNEFF.